This T cell receptor (beta chain) stems from a study of radiation and T cells in renal cell carcinoma. Stated treatment: treatment-naive control, cytoreductive nephrectomy. The CDR3 length is 16 residues. The germline V gene encodes CDR1 MGHRA and CDR2 YSYEKL. V lost 1 base, J lost 7 bases, and 6 bases stayed unmatched. Generated by immunoSEQ multiplex PCR, the TCRdb table keeps only in-frame clones and is missing some. The sample shows some 10,000 clones, more than 55% of them seen only once. The chain couples TRBV4-1 to TRBJ2-7, with TRBD2 identical over 14 bases. The specimen was tumor tissue, collected from a patient whose treatment was nephrectomy without radiotherapy. The source of this sequence is a man in his 60s with renal cell carcinoma. CDR3 bases: TGCGCCAGCAGCCAAGGAGGACTAGCGGGGGGAGGAGAGCAGTACTTC. Translated, it gives CASSQGGLAGGGEQYF.